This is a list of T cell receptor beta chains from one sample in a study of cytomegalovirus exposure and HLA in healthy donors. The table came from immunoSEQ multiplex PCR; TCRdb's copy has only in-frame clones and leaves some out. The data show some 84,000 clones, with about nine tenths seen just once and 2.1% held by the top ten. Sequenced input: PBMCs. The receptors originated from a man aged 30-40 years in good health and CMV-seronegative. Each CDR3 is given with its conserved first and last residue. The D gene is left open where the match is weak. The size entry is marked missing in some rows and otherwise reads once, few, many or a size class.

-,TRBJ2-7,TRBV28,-,TGTGCCACCGGGAGCGGAACTTACGAGCAGTACTTC,CATGSGTYEQYF
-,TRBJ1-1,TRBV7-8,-,TGTGCCAGCAGCTTTCCGAACATGAACACTGAAGCTTTCTTT,CASSFPNMNTEAFF
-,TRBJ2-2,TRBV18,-,TGTGCCAGCTCACCACTCTCTAGTCACACCGGGGAGCTGTTTTTT,CASSPLSSHTGELFF
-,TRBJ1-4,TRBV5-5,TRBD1,TGTGCCAGCAGCGCCCCCGGGACAGGGGATGTAGAAAAACTGTTTTTT,CASSAPGTGDVEKLFF
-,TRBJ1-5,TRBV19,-,TGTGCCAGTAGTTCCCCGAGGGCGGGGCAGCCAAATCAGCCCCAGCATTTT,CASSSPRAGQPNQPQHF
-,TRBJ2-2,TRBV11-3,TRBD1,TGTGCCAGCAGCCATAGGACAGGGAAATCCGGGGAGCTGTTTTTT,CASSHRTGKSGELFF
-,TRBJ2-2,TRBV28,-,TGTGCCAGCAGTTTGCCTAGTACCGGGGAGCTGTTTTTT,CASSLPSTGELFF
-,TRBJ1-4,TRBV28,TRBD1,TGTGCCAGCACCCAGACAGGGGGGAATGAAAAACTGTTTTTT,CASTQTGGNEKLFF
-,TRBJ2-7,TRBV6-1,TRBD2,TGTGCCAGCAGTCGGACTAGTACCTCGGGCGAGCAGTACTTC,CASSRTSTSGEQYF
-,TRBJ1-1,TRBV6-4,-,TGTGCCAGCAGTGACTCGAAGCGAGGGAAGTACACTGAAGCTTTCTTT,CASSDSKRGKYTEAFF
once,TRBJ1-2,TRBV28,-,TGTGCCAGCAGTTTATTGGCAGGCAGCTACTATGGCTACACCTTC,CASSLLAGSYYGYTF
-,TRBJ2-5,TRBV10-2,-,TGCGCCAGCAGCTTACAAGACAGGCAACAAGAGACCCAGTACTTC,CASSLQDRQQETQYF
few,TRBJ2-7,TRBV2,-,TGTGCCAGCAGTGGCTACAGCCCCGAGCAGTACTTC,CASSGYSPEQYF
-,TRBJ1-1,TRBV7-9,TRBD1,TGTGCCAGCAGCTTCGATGACAGGGGCGTGGAAGCTTTCTTT,CASSFDDRGVEAFF
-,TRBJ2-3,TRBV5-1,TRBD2,TGCGCCAGCAGCACCGCTAAAGGACTAGCGGGGGGTTTAGATACGCAGTATTTT,CASSTAKGLAGGLDTQYF
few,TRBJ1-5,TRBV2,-,TGTGCCAGCAGTCGGGAGGTGGGGCGCAATCAGCCCCAGCATTTT,CASSREVGRNQPQHF
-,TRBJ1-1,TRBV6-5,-,TGTGCCAGCAGTCTAGGACAGTGGGTGAACACTGAAGCTTTCTTT,CASSLGQWVNTEAFF
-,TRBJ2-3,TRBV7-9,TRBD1,TGTGCCAGCAGCCCGAGGACAGGGTCCTCTAGCACAGATACGCAGTATTTT,CASSPRTGSSSTDTQYF
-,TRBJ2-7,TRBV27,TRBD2,TGTGCCAGCAGAGTTTACCCCGGACTAGCGGGAGTATACGAGCAGTACTTC,CASRVYPGLAGVYEQYF
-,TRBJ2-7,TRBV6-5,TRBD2,TGTGCCAGCAGTTCCCCTAGCGGGAGGAACGAGCAGTACTTC,CASSSPSGRNEQYF
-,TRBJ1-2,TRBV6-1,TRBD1,TGTGCCAGCAGTGTGAGGGACAGGGATACTAACTATGGCTACACCTTC,CASSVRDRDTNYGYTF
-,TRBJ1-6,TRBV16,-,TGTGCCAGCAGCCTTAGACAGTCCGGCTCCTATAATTCACCCCTCCACTTT,CASSLRQSGSYNSPLHF
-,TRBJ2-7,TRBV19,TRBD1,TGTGCCAGTAGTATAGCCAGGGGGAGCTCCTACGAGCAGTACTTC,CASSIARGSSYEQYF
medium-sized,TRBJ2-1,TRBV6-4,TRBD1,TGTGCCAGCAGTGACTCTGACAGGGGAAGCGATGAGCAGTTCTTC,CASSDSDRGSDEQFF
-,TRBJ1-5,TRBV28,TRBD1,TGTGCCAGTACAGGGGCGAGTCAGCCCCAGCATTTT,CASTGASQPQHF
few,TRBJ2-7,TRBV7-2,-,TGTGCCAGCAGCTTAGTGGTCAGTTTCTACGAGCAGTACTTC,CASSLVVSFYEQYF
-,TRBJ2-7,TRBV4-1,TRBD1,TGCGCCAGCAGCCAAGATGGGGGACAGGGCCGGCGGGAGTACTTC,CASSQDGGQGRREYF
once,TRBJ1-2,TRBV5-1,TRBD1,TGCGCCAGCAGCAGGAGGGACAGGGAAGGGGGCTACACCTTC,CASSRRDREGGYTF
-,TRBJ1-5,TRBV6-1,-,TGTGCCAGCAGTGAGACGGGGTATAGCAATCAGCCCCAGCATTTT,CASSETGYSNQPQHF
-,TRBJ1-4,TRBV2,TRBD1,TGTGCCAGCAATCGGGACAGGTCCGTAGCAACTAATGAAAAACTGTTTTTT,CASNRDRSVATNEKLFF
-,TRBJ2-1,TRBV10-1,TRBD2,TGCGCCAGCAGTGATGGGGGGGTCTTCCACGTGGGGCAGTTCTTC,CASSDGGVFHVGQFF
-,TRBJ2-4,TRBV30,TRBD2,TGTGCCTGGAGTGCCGGGACTAGCGGAAATCTAGCCAAAAACATTCAGTACTTC,CAWSAGTSGNLAKNIQYF
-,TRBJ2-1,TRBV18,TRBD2,TGTGCCAGCTCACCATTCCCGGGACTAGGCGGTGAGCAGTTCTTC,CASSPFPGLGGEQFF
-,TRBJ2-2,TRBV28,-,TGTGCCAGCAGTCCCAGTCTCCCGGTAGCCCAAATCACCGGGGAGCTGTTTTTT,CASSPSLPVAQITGELFF
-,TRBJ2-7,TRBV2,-,TGTGCCAGCAGTGGACTGATAAGCTCCTACGAGCAGTACTTC,CASSGLISSYEQYF
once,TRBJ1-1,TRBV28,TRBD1,TGTGCCAGCTCTCCGGGACAGATCATCCTTGAAGCTTTCTTT,CASSPGQIILEAFF
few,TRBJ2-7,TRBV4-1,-,TGCGCCAGCAAACCGGGACTTCCCCTTCCCGGCGAGCAGTACTTC,CASKPGLPLPGEQYF
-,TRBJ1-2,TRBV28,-,TGTGCCAGCAGTGAAACAGGGATTTATGGCTACACCTTC,CASSETGIYGYTF
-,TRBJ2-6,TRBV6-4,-,TGTGCCAGCAGTGAGCTCGGGGTTGGGGCCAACGTCCTGACTTTC,CASSELGVGANVLTF
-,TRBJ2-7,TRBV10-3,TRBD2,TGTGCCATCAGGGCGGGAGGAGCGTCCTACGAGCAGTACTTC,CAIRAGGASYEQYF
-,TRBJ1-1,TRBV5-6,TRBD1,TGTGCCAGCAGCTTCCTGCAGGGGGTGAACACTGAAGCTTTCTTT,CASSFLQGVNTEAFF
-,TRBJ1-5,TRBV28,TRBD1,TGTGCCAGCAGTTGGACAGGGGTTGATCAGCCCCAGCATTTT,CASSWTGVDQPQHF
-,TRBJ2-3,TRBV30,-,TGTGCCTGTAGAGACTCAGGGAACACAGATACGCAGTATTTT,CACRDSGNTDTQYF
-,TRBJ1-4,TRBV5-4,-,TGTGCCAGCAGCCTTGGGTCCGGCGGTAATGAAAAACTGTTTTTT,CASSLGSGGNEKLFF
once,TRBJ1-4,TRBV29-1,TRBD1,TGCAGCGTCGACGGGACAGGGGGAAATGAAAAACTGTTTTTT,CSVDGTGGNEKLFF
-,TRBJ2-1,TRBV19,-,TGTGCCAGTAGTATAAGGATAGCTCCCAATGAGCAGTTCTTC,CASSIRIAPNEQFF
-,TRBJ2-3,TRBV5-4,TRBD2,TGTGCCAGCAGCTTGGGCTATACCGGGACTAGCGGGATTGATACGCAGTATTTT,CASSLGYTGTSGIDTQYF
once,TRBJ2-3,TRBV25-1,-,TGTGCCAGCAGTGTACCAGGGGGCACAGATACGCAGTATTTT,CASSVPGGTDTQYF
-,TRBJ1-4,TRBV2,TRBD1,TGTGCCAGCTTGTACAGGGGGCCAGAAAAACTGTTTTTT,CASLYRGPEKLFF
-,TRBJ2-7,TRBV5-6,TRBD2,TGTGCCAGCAGCTTGGTAGGGCCTAGCGGGGGTTACGAGCAGTACTTC,CASSLVGPSGGYEQYF
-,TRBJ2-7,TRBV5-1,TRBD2,TGCGCCAGCAGCATAGGGACTAGCGGCTACGAGCAGTACTTC,CASSIGTSGYEQYF
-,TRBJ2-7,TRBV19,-,TGTGCCAGTAGTTGGGGGGTCTCCTACGAGCAGTACTTC,CASSWGVSYEQYF
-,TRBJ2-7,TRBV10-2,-,TGCGCCACCAGAACGGCTAGAGGTGAGCAGTACTTC,CATRTARGEQYF